These T cell receptor beta chains were read from a single sample in a study of early T cells in non-severe SARS-CoV-2 infection. TCRdb used MiXCR to reprocess the 5' RACE reads, holding one entry per CDR3 protein. Of 60,000 to 75,000 distinct CDR3 sequences in the sample, over 10% are singletons; the top ten hold approximately 5%. This sample comprised whole blood, obtained at baseline. Source of these receptors: an adult who was a healthcare worker with PCR-confirmed SARS-CoV-2 infection or an uninfected control (not recorded which). The CDR3 runs from the conserved cysteine through the conserved F or W. The order of the fields is V gene, D gene, clone size, J gene, CDR3 protein, CDR3 DNA. A D gene is named only where the DNA matches it firmly. The size entry is marked missing in some rows and otherwise reads once, few, many or a size class.

TRBV7-2	TRBD1	-	TRBJ2-1	CASSSFGRGRPNEQFF	TGTGCCAGCAGCTCCTTTGGCAGGGGGCGCCCCAATGAGCAGTTCTTC
TRBV7-8	TRBD1	many	TRBJ1-1	CASSLQGTGVAFF	TGTGCCAGCAGCCTACAAGGGACAGGGGTGGCTTTCTTT
TRBV3-1	-	few	TRBJ2-7	CASSPGSLNTYEQYF	TGTGCCAGCAGCCCGGGATCCTTAAACACCTACGAGCAGTACTTC
TRBV29-1	-	-	TRBJ2-1	CSVELKSSYNEQFF	TGCAGCGTTGAACTAAAAAGCTCCTACAATGAGCAGTTCTTC
TRBV6-2/TRBV6-3	-	few	TRBJ2-1	CASSYSKSSYNEQFF	TGTGCCAGCAGTTACTCGAAGAGCTCCTACAATGAGCAGTTCTTC
TRBV6-1	-	many	TRBJ2-3	CASTRESTDTQYF	TGTGCCAGCACCAGGGAGAGCACAGATACGCAGTATTTT
TRBV4-1	-	few	TRBJ2-1	CASSHAGYSYNEQFF	TGCGCCAGCAGCCATGCGGGGTACTCCTACAATGAGCAGTTCTTC
TRBV20-1	-	-	TRBJ1-4	CSARDLGWDEKLFF	TGCAGTGCTAGAGATCTGGGGTGGGATGAAAAACTGTTTTTT
TRBV7-2	-	-	TRBJ1-6	CASSTQAGFSYNSPLHF	TGTGCCAGCAGCACACAAGCAGGCTTCTCCTATAATTCACCCCTCCACTTT
TRBV18	-	few	TRBJ2-3	CASSPQPNTDTQYF	TGTGCCAGCTCACCTCAACCGAACACAGATACGCAGTATTTT
TRBV5-1	-	many	TRBJ1-1	CASSPQTGSSTEAFF	TGCGCCAGCAGCCCTCAGACAGGTTCGAGCACTGAAGCTTTCTTT
TRBV6-2/TRBV6-3	TRBD1	-	TRBJ2-3	CASWRTGATDTQYF	TGTGCCAGCTGGAGGACAGGGGCCACAGATACGCAGTATTTT
TRBV18	TRBD1	-	TRBJ2-1	CASSPPLGQGAVKQFF	TGTGCCAGCTCACCACCGTTAGGCCAGGGGGCTGTTAAGCAGTTCTTC
TRBV12-3/TRBV12-4	-	few	TRBJ1-5	CASSLWPGRNQPQHF	TGTGCCAGCAGTTTGTGGCCAGGCCGCAATCAGCCCCAGCATTTT
TRBV6-2/TRBV6-3	-	-	TRBJ1-1	CASSYSGFTEAFF	TGTGCCAGCAGTTACTCAGGGTTCACTGAAGCTTTCTTT
TRBV7-2	-	few	TRBJ2-6	CASSLFAGANVLTF	TGTGCCAGCAGCTTGTTTGCTGGGGCCAACGTCCTGACTTTC
TRBV6-1	-	few	TRBJ1-6	CASSGSDGIIRALHF	TGTGCCAGCAGTGGATCAGACGGCATAATTCGAGCCCTCCACTTT
TRBV2	-	few	TRBJ2-5	CASILKRGETQYF	TGTGCCAGCATCCTCAAGAGGGGAGAGACCCAGTACTTC
TRBV7-2	-	-	TRBJ1-6	CASSLELTGSPLHF	TGTGCCAGCAGCTTAGAGCTTACAGGTTCCCCCCTCCACTTT
TRBV6-2/TRBV6-3	TRBD2	-	TRBJ2-7	CASSYVPGEGIEQYF	TGTGCCAGCAGTTACGTGCCCGGGGAGGGAATCGAGCAGTACTTC
TRBV6-6	-	many	TRBJ2-7	CASSTRPYEQYF	TGTGCCAGCAGTACTCGCCCCTACGAGCAGTACTTC
TRBV6-2/TRBV6-3	TRBD1	-	TRBJ2-3	CASSYGTDSTDTQYF	TGTGCCAGCAGTTATGGGACAGATAGCACAGATACGCAGTATTTT
TRBV20-1	-	-	TRBJ2-2	CSASGANTGELFF	TGCAGTGCTAGCGGGGCGAACACCGGGGAGCTGTTTTTT
TRBV7-2	-	many	TRBJ2-2	CASSLALGGTGELFF	TGTGCCAGCAGCTTAGCGCTGGGCGGTACCGGGGAGCTGTTTTTT
TRBV24-1	TRBD1	few	TRBJ1-6	CATSAKRTGAPIYNSPLHF	TGTGCCACCAGCGCTAAGAGGACAGGGGCCCCTATTTATAATTCACCCCTCCACTTT
TRBV5-4	-	many	TRBJ1-4	CASSFGTTRRTNEKLFF	TGTGCCAGCAGCTTCGGGACTACCCGTAGGACTAATGAAAAACTGTTTTTT
TRBV6-6	-	-	TRBJ2-2	CASSYLEDTGELFF	TGTGCCAGCAGTTACCTCGAAGACACCGGGGAGCTGTTTTTT
TRBV12-3/TRBV12-4	TRBD1	few	TRBJ2-1	CASRIDRVYNEQFF	TGTGCCAGCAGGATCGACAGGGTCTACAATGAGCAGTTCTTC
TRBV7-9	-	-	TRBJ1-2	CASSPLPGANYGYTF	TGTGCCAGCAGCCCCCTTCCCGGGGCCAACTATGGCTACACCTTC
TRBV12-3/TRBV12-4	-	many	TRBJ1-1	CASSLVGNTEAFF	TGTGCCAGCAGTTTAGTAGGGAACACTGAAGCTTTCTTT
TRBV3-1	TRBD2	many	TRBJ2-7	CASSHGLASSYEQYF	TGTGCCAGCAGCCACGGACTAGCGTCCTCCTACGAGCAGTACTTC
TRBV20-1	TRBD1	-	TRBJ2-7	CSASRGNEQYF	TGCAGTGCTAGCAGGGGGAACGAGCAGTACTTC
TRBV5-4	-	few	TRBJ1-4	CASSLQGGDEKLFF	TGTGCCAGCAGCTTACAGGGTGGGGACGAAAAACTGTTTTTT
TRBV3-1	TRBD1	few	TRBJ2-2	CASSQAVTGGNGELFF	TGTGCCAGCAGCCAAGCGGTGACAGGGGGGAACGGGGAGCTGTTTTTT
TRBV9	TRBD2	-	TRBJ2-1	CASSAGLATNEQFF	TGTGCCAGCAGCGCGGGACTAGCGACAAATGAGCAGTTCTTC
TRBV20-1	-	few	TRBJ2-4	CSALGTKNIQYF	TGCAGTGCATTAGGGACCAAAAACATTCAGTACTTC
TRBV7-9	-	-	TRBJ2-3	CASSTLADTQYF	TGTGCCAGCAGCACATTGGCCGATACGCAGTATTTT
TRBV5-1	-	-	TRBJ2-7	CASSSSQGPYEQYF	TGCGCCAGCAGCTCTTCACAGGGCCCCTACGAGCAGTACTTC
TRBV29-1	-	-	TRBJ2-1	CSVDLYNEQFF	TGCAGCGTTGACCTCTACAATGAGCAGTTCTTC
TRBV3-1	TRBD2	many	TRBJ2-7	CASSPSGVTYEQYF	TGTGCCAGCAGCCCTAGCGGGGTGACCTACGAGCAGTACTTC